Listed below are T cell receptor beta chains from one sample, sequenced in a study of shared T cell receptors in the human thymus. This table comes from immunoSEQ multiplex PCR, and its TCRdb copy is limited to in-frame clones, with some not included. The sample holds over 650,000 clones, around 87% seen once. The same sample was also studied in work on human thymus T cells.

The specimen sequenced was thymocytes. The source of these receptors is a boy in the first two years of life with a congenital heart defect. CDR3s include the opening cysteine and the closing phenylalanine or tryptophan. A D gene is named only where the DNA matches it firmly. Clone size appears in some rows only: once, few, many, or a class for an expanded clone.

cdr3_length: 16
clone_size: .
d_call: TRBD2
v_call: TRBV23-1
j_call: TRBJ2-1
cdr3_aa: CASSRVGSGRVNEQFF
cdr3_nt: TGCGCCAGCAGTCGAGTTGGGAGCGGGAGAGTTAATGAGCAGTTCTTC

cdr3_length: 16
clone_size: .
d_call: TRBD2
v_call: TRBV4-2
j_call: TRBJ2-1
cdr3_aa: CASSQGQRGEHNEQFF
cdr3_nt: TGTGCCAGCAGCCAAGGGCAGCGGGGGGAACACAATGAGCAGTTCTTC

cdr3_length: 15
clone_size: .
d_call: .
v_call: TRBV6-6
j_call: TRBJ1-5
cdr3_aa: CASSNPGQSNQPQHF
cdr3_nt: TGTGCCAGCAGTAACCCGGGACAAAGCAATCAGCCCCAGCATTTT

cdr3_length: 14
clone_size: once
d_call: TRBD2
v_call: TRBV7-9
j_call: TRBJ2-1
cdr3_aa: CASTPLAGGCEQFF
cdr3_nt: TGTGCCAGCACCCCCCTAGCGGGGGGCTGTGAGCAGTTCTTC

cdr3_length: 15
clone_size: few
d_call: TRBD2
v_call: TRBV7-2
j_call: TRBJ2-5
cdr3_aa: CASSPFSGGAETQYF
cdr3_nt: TGTGCCAGCAGCCCGTTTAGCGGGGGGGCGGAGACCCAGTACTTC

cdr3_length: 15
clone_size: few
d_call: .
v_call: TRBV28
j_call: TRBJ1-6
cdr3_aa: CASSPPRRYNSPLHF
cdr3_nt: TGTGCCAGCAGCCCCCCGCGGAGGTATAATTCACCCCTCCACTTT

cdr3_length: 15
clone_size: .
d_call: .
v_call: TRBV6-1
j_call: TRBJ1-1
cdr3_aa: CASSEEVRENTEAFF
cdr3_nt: TGTGCCAGCAGTGAAGAGGTCAGGGAGAACACTGAAGCTTTCTTT

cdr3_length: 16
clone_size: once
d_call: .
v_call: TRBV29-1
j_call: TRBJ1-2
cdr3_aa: CSVDGSDSFLENGYTF
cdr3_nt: TGCAGCGTTGATGGAAGTGACAGTTTCCTGGAGAATGGCTACACCTTC

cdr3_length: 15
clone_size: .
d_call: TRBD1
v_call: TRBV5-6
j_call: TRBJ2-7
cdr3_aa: CASSPTGAGGKEQYF
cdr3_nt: TGTGCCAGCAGCCCTACCGGGGCAGGGGGCAAGGAGCAGTACTTC

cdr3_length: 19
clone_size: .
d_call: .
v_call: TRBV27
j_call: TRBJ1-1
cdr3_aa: CASSLGSSQALGMNTEAFF
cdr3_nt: TGTGCCAGCAGTTTAGGGTCTTCACAGGCCCTTGGGATGAACACTGAAGCTTTCTTT

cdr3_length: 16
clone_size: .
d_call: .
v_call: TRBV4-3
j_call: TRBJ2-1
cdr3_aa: CASSQDSPLSYNEQFF
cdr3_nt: TGCGCCAGCAGCCAGGACAGCCCCCTCTCCTACAATGAGCAGTTCTTC

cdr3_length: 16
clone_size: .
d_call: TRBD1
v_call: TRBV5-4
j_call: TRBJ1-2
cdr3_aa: CASSSPTGGAIHGYTF
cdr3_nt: TGTGCCAGCAGCTCGCCCACAGGGGGGGCGATTCATGGCTACACCTTC

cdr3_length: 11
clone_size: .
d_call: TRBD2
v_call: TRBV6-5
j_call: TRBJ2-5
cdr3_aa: CATGRGETQYF
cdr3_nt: TGTGCCACCGGGAGGGGAGAGACCCAGTACTTC

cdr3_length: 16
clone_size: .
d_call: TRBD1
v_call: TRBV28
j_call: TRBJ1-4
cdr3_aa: CASSPYRDRPDEKLFF
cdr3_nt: TGTGCCAGCAGTCCATACCGGGACAGGCCCGATGAAAAACTGTTTTTT

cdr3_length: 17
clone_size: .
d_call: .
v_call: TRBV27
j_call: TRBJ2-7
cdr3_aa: CASSLGRHGVTSYEQYF
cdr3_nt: TGTGCCAGCAGTTTAGGCCGGCACGGAGTTACCTCCTACGAGCAGTACTTC

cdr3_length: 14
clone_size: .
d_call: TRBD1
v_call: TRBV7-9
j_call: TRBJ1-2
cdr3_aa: CASSYPGQNYGYTF
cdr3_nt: TGTGCCAGCAGCTACCCGGGACAGAACTATGGCTACACCTTC

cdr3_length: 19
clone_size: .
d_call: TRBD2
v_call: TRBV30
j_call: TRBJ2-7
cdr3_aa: CAWSRFGTSGRNFSYEQYF
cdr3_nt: TGTGCCTGGAGTCGTTTCGGGACTAGCGGGAGGAACTTCTCCTACGAGCAGTACTTC

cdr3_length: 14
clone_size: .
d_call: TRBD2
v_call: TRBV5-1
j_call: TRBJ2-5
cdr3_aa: CASSAGLAQETQYF
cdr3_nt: TGCGCCAGCAGCGCCGGACTAGCTCAAGAGACCCAGTACTTC

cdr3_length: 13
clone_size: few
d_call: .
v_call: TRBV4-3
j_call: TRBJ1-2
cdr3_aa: CASSPNSDYGYTF
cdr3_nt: TGCGCCAGCAGCCCGAACTCCGACTATGGCTACACCTTC

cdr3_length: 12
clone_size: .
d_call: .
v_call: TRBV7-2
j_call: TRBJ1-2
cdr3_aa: CASSSGVYGYTF
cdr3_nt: TGTGCCAGCAGCTCAGGGGTCTATGGCTACACCTTC

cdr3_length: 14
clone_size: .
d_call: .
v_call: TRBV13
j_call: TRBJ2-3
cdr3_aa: CASGPPGQPLTQYF
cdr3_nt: TGTGCCAGCGGTCCCCCAGGTCAGCCATTGACGCAGTATTTT

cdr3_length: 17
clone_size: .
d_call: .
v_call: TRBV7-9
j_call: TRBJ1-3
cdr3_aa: CASSTGATGSSGNTIYF
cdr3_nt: TGTGCCAGCAGCACCGGAGCAACAGGGAGCTCTGGAAACACCATATATTTT

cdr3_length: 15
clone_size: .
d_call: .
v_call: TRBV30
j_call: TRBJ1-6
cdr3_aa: CAWNWLRTVNSPLHF
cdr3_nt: TGTGCCTGGAACTGGTTGCGAACAGTCAATTCACCCCTCCACTTT

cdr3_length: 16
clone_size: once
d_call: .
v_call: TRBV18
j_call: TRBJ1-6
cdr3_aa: CASSTISGTQPSPLHF
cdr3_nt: TGTGCCAGCTCTACAATTTCCGGGACACAGCCCTCACCCCTCCACTTT

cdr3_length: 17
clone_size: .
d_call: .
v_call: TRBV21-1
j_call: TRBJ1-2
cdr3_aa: CASSGATGRKNNYGYTF
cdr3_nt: TGTGCCAGCAGCGGGGCAACCGGACGGAAAAACAACTATGGCTACACCTTC

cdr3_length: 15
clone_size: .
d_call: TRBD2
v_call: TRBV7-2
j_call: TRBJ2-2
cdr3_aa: CASSLLAGGTGELFF
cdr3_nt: TGTGCCAGCAGCTTATTAGCGGGGGGAACCGGGGAGCTGTTTTTT

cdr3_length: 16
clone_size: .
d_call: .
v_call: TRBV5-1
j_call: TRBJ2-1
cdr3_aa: CASSLGGGYGTNEQFF
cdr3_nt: TGCGCCAGCAGCTTGGGTGGGGGCTATGGGACCAATGAGCAGTTCTTC

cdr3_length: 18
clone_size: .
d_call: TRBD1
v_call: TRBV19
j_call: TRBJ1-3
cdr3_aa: CASMPWDRRPKAGNTIYF
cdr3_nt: TGTGCCAGTATGCCCTGGGACAGGAGGCCCAAAGCGGGAAACACCATATATTTT

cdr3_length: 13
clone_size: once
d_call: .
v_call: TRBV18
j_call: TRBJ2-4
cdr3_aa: CASSPLTGDIQYF
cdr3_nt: TGTGCCAGCTCACCCCTAACGGGGGACATTCAGTACTTC

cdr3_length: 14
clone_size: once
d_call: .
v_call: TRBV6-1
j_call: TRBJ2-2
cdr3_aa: CASRAGAYIGELFF
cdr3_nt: TGTGCCAGCAGGGCGGGGGCTTACATCGGGGAGCTGTTTTTT

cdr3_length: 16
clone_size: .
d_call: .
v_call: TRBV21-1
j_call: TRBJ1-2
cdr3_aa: CASSPGGRHTALGYTF
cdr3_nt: TGTGCCAGCAGCCCCGGAGGGAGACACACAGCACTTGGCTACACCTTC

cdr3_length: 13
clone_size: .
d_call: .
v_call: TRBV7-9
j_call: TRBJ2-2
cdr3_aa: CASSPPLTGELFF
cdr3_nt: TGTGCCAGCAGCCCTCCACTTACCGGGGAGCTGTTTTTT

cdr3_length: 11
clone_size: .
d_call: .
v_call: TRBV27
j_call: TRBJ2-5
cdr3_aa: CASSLGETQYF
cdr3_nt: TGTGCCAGCAGTTTAGGCGAGACCCAGTACTTC

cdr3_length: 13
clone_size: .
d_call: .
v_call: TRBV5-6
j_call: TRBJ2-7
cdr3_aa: CASSRTPSYEQYF
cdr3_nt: TGTGCCAGCAGCCGCACTCCTAGCTACGAGCAGTACTTC

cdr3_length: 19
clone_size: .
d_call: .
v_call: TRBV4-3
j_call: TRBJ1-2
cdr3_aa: CASSQRIDSETLHYYGYTF
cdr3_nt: TGCGCCAGCAGCCAACGTATTGACAGCGAAACACTCCACTACTATGGCTACACCTTC

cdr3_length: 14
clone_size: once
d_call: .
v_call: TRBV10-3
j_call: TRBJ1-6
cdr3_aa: CAISVGRNNSPLHF
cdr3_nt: TGTGCCATCAGTGTAGGGAGGAATAATTCACCCCTCCACTTT

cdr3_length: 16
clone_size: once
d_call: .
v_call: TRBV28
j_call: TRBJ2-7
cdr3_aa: CASSTSEAALTYEQYF
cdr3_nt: TGTGCCAGCAGCACATCTGAGGCCGCCCTCACCTACGAGCAGTACTTC

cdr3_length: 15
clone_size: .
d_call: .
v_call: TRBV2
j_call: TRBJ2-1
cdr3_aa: CASSRPAGRFNEQFF
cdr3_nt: TGTGCCAGCTCACGCCCCGCGGGCAGGTTCAATGAGCAGTTCTTC

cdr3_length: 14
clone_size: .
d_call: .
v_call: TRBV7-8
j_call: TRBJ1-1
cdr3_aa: CASSAPGTSREAFF
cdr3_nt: TGTGCCAGCAGCGCCCCCGGGACTTCAAGGGAAGCTTTCTTT